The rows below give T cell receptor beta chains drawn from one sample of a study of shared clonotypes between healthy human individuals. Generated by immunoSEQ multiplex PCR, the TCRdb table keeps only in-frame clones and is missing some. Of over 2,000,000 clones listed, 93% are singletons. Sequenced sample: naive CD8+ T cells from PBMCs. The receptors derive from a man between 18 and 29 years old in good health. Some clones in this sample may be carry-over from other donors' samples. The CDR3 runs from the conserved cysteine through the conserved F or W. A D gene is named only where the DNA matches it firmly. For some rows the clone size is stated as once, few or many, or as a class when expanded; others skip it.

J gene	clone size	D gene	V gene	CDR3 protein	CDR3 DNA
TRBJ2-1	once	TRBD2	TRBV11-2	CASSTGTSAYNEQFF	TGTGCCAGCAGCACCGGGACTAGCGCGTACAATGAGCAGTTCTTC
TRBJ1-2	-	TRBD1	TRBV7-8	CASYDQGAYGYTF	TGTGCCAGCTACGATCAGGGGGCCTATGGCTACACCTTC
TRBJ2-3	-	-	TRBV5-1	CASSLEGGGTDTQYF	TGCGCCAGCAGCTTGGAGGGGGGAGGCACAGATACGCAGTATTTT
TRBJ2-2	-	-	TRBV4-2	CASSRAPGELFF	TGTGCCAGCAGTCGGGCCCCCGGGGAGCTGTTTTTT
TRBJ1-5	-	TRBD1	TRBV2	CASRGTGGNQPQHF	TGTGCCAGCAGGGGGACAGGGGGTAATCAGCCCCAGCATTTT
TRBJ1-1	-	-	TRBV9	CASSSPEATEAFF	TGTGCCAGCAGCTCCCCAGAGGCAACTGAAGCTTTCTTT
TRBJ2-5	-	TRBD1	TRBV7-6	CASSRGTGVIVGETQYF	TGTGCCAGCAGTAGGGGGACAGGGGTAATCGTAGGAGAGACCCAGTACTTC
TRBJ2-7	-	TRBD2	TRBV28	CASRPSGIAYEQYF	TGTGCCAGCAGACCTAGCGGGATAGCCTACGAGCAGTACTTC
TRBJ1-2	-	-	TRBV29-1	CSVGGYTF	TGCAGCGTCGGGGGCTACACCTTC
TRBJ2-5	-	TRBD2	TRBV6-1	CASRGTGTSGETQYF	TGTGCCAGCAGGGGGACCGGGACTAGCGGGGAGACCCAGTACTTC
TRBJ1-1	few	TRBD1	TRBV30	CAWSQQGGTEAFF	TGTGCCTGGAGTCAACAGGGGGGCACTGAAGCTTTCTTT
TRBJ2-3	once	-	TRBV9	CASSVASTRTDTQYF	TGTGCCAGCAGCGTAGCTAGTACCCGCACAGATACGCAGTATTTT
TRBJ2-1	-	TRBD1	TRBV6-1	CASSETGSSYNEQFF	TGTGCCAGCAGCGAGACAGGGTCCTCCTACAATGAGCAGTTCTTC
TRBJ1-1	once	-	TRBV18	CASSPPDLDTEAFF	TGTGCCAGCTCACCACCAGACCTGGACACTGAAGCTTTCTTT
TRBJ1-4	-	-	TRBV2	CASSDLGEGTNEKLFF	TGTGCCAGCAGTGATTTAGGTGAAGGAACTAATGAAAAACTGTTTTTT
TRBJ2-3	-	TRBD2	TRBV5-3	CARSPYWRSGKADTQYF	TGTGCCAGAAGCCCCTATTGGAGAAGCGGGAAGGCAGATACGCAGTATTTT
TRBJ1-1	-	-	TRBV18	CASSPPYGVLNTEAFF	TGTGCCAGCTCACCACCCTACGGGGTTCTGAACACTGAAGCTTTCTTT
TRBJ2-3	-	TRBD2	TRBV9	CASSPYSGVTFTSTDTQYF	TGTGCCAGCAGCCCCTACAGCGGGGTTACGTTCACGAGCACAGATACGCAGTATTTT